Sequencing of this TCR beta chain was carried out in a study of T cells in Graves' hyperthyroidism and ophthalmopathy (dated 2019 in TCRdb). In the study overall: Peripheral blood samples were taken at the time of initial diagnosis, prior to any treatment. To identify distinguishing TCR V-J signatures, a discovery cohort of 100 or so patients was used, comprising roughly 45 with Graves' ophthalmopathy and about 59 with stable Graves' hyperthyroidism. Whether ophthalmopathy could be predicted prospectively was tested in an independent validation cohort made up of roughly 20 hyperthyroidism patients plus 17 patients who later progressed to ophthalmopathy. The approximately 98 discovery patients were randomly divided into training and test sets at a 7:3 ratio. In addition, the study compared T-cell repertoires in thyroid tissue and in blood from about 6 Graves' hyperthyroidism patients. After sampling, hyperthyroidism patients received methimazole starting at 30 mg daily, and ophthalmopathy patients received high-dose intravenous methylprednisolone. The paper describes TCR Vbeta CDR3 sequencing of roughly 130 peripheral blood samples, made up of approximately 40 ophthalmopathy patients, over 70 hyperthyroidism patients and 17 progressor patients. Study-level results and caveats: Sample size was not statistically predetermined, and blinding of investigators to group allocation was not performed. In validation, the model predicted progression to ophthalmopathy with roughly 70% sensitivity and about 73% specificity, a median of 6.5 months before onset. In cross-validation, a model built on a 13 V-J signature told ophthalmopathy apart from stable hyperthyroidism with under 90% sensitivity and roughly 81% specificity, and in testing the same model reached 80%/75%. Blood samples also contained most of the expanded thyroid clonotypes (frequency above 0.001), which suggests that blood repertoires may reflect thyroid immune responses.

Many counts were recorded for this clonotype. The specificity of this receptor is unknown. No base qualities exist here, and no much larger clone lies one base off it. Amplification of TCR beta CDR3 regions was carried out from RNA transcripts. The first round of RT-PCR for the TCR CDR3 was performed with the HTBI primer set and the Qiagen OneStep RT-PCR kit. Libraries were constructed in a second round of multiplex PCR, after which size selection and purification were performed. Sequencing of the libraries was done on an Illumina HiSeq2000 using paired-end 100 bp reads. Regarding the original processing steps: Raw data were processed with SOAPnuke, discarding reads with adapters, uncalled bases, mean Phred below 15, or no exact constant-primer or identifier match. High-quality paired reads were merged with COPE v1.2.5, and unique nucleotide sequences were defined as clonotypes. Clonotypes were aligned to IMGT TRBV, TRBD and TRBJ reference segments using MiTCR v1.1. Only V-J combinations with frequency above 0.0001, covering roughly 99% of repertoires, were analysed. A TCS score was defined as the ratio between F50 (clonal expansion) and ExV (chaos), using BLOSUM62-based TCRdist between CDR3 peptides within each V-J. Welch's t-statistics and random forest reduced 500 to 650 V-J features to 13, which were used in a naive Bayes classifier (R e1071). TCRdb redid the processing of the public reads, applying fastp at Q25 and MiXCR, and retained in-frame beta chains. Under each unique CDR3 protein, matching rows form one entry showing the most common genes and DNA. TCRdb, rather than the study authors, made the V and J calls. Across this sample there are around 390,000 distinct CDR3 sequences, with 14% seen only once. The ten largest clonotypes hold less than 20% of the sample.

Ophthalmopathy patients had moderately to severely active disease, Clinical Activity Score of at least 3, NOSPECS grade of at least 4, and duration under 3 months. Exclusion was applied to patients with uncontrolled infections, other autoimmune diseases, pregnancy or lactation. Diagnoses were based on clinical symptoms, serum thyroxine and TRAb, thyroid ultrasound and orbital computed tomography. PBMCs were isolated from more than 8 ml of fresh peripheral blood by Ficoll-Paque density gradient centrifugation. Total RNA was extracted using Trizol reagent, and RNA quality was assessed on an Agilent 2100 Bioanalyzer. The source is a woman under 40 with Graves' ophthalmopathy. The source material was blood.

The CDR3 reads as follows: CSAENRGLNADIQYF. The nucleotide sequence reads as follows: TGCAGCGCCGAGAACAGGGGGCTGAATGCCGACATTCAGTACTTC. Recombination joined TRBV20-1 with TRBJ2-4; 9 of the junction bases match TRBD1. The cysteine opens and the phenylalanine closes a CDR3 of 15 amino acids. The entry retains the CDR3 DNA only, 45 bases that are in frame from base 1. CDR1 and CDR2 (DFQATT, SNEGSKA) derive from the germline V gene (reference sequence).